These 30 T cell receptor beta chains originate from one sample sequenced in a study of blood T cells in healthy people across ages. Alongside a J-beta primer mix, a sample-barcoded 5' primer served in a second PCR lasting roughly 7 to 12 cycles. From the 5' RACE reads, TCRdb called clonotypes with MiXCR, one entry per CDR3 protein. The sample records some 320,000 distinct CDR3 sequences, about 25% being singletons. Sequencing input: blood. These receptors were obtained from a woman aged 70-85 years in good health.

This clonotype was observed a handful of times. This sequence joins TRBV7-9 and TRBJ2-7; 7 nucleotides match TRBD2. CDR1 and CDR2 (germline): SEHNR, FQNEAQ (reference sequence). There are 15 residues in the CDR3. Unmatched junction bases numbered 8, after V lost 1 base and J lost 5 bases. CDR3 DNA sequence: TGTGCCAGCAGCTTAGGGGGGAGGGATTACAACGAGCAGTACTTC. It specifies CASSLGGRDYNEQYF.

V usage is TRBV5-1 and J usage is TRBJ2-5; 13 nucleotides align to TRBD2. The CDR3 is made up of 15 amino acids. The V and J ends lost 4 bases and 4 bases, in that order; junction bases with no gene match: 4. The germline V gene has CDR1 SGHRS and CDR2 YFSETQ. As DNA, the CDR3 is TGCGCCAGCAGCCCTGGACTAGCGGGAGCAGAGACCCAGTACTTC. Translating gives CASSPGLAGAETQYF.

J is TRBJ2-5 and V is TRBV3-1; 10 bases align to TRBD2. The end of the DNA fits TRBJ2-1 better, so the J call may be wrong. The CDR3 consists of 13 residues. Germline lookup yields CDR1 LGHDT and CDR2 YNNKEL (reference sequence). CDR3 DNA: TGTGCCAGCAGCCCACTAGCGGGACATGAGCAGTTCTTC. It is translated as CASSPLAGHEQFF.

In nucleotides, the CDR3 is TGTGCCAGCAGTTACCAAACGCGGGGCGAAGCTTTCTTT. It codes for CASSYQTRGEAFF. V is TRBV6-6 and J is TRBJ1-1; tentatively, D is TRBD1 (5 bases). Germline assignment: CDR1 MNHNY and CDR2 SVGAGI (reference sequence). V lost 2 bases and J lost 8, with 12 bases in between. The CDR3 consists of 13 residues.

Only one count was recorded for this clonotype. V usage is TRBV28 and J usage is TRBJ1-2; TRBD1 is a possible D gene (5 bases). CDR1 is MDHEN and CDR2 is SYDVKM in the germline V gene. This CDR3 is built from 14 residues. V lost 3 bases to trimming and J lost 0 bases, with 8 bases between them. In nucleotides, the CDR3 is TGTGCCAGCAGTTTCGCAGGGTCTAACTATGGCTACACCTTC. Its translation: CASSFAGSNYGYTF.

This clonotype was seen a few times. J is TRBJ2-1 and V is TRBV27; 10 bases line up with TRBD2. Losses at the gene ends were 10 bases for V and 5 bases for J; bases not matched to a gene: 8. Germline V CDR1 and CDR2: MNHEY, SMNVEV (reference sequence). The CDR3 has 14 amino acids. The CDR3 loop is CATHRTSGNNEQFF. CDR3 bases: TGTGCCACCCATAGGACTAGCGGTAACAATGAGCAGTTCTTC.

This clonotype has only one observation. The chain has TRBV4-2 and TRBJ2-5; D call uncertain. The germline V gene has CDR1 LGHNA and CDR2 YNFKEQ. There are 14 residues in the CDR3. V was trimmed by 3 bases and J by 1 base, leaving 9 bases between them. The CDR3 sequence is CASSQGPSQETQYF. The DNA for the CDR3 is TGTGCCAGCAGCCAGGGCCCTTCCCAAGAGACCCAGTACTTC.

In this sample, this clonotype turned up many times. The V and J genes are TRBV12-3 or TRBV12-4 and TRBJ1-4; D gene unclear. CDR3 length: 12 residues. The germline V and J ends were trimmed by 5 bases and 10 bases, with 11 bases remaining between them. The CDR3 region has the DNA TGTGCCAGCAGTCCCCAAAATCGAAAACTGTTTTTT. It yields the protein CASSPQNRKLFF.

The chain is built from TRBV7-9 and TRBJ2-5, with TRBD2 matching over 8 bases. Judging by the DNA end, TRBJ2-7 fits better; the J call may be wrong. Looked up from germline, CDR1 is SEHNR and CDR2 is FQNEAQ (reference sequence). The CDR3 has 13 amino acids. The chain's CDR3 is CASSFGGDDEQYF. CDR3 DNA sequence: TGTGCCAGCAGCTTCGGGGGGGACGACGAGCAGTACTTC.

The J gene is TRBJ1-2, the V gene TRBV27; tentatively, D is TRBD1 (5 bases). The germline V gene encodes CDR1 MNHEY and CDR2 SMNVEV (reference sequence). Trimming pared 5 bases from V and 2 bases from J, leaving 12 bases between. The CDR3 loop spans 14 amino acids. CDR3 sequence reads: CASSPLGVNYGYTF. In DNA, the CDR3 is TGTGCCAGCAGTCCCTTAGGGGTAAACTATGGCTACACCTTC.

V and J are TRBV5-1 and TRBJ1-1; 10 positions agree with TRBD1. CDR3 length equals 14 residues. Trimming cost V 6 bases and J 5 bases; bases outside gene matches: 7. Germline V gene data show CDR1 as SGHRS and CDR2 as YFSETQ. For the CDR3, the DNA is TGCGCCAGCAAGCCGGGGACAGGGGATACTGAAGCTTTCTTT. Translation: CASKPGTGDTEAFF.

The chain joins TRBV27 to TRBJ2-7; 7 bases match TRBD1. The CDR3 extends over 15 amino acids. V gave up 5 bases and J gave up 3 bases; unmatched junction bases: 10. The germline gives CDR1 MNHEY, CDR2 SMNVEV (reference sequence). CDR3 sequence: CASSRYSGQNYEQYF. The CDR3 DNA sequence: TGTGCCAGCAGTCGCTACTCGGGACAGAACTACGAGCAGTACTTC.

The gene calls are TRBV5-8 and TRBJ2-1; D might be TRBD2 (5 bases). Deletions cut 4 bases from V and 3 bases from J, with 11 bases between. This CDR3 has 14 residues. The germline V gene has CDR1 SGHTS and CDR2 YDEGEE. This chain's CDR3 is CASSAEGGYNEQFF. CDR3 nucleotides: TGTGCCAGCAGCGCCGAGGGCGGCTACAATGAGCAGTTCTTC.

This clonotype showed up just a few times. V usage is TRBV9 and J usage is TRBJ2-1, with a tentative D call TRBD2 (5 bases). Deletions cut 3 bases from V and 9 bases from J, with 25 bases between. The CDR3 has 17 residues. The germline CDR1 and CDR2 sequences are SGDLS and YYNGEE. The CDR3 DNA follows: TGTGCCAGCAGCGCCGCCCCCCGTCGGAGCGGTCCCCTTGAGCAGTTCTTC. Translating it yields CASSAAPRRSGPLEQFF.

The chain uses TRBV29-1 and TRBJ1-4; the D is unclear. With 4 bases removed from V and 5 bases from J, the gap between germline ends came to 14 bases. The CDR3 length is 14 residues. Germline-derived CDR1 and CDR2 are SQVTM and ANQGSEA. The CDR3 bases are TGCAGCGTTGGAGAGGGCAGGCTCAATGAAAAACTGTTTTTT. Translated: CSVGEGRLNEKLFF. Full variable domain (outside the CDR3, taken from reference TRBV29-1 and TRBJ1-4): SAVISQKPSRDICQRGTSLTIQCQVDSQVTMMFWYRQQPGQSLTLIATANQGSEATYESGFVIDKFPISRPNLTFSTLTVSNMSPEDSSIYLCSVGEGRLNEKLFFGSGTQLSVL.

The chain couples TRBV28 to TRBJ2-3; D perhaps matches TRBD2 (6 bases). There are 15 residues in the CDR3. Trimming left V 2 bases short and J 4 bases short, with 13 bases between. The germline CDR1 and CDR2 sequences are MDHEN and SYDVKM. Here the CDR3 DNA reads TGTGCCAGCAGTTTAGGGGGGAGTCGGGCAGATACGCAGTATTTT. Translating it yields CASSLGGSRADTQYF.

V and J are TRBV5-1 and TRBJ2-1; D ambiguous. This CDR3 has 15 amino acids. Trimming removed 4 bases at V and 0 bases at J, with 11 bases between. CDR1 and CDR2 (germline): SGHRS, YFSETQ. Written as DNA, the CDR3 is TGCGCCAGCAGCAGTACAGAGTACTCCTACAATGAGCAGTTCTTC. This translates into CASSSTEYSYNEQFF.

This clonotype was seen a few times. The CDR3 is CASSLRTGASDEQYF. The CDR3 DNA sequence: TGTGCCAGCAGCCTCCGGACGGGAGCCTCTGACGAGCAGTACTTC. This rearrangement joins TRBV4-2 to TRBJ2-7; possibly TRBD2 for D (6 bases). Trimming shortened V by 4 bases and J by 5 bases, and 18 bases separated the two germline ends. CDR1 is LGHNA, CDR2 YNFKEQ, per germline. CDR3 length equals 15 residues.

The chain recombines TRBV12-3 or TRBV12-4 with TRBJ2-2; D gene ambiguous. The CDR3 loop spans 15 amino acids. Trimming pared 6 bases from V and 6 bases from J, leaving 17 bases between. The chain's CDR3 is CASSSDKLDPGELFF. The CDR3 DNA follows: TGTGCCAGCAGCTCTGACAAGTTAGACCCCGGGGAGCTGTTTTTT.

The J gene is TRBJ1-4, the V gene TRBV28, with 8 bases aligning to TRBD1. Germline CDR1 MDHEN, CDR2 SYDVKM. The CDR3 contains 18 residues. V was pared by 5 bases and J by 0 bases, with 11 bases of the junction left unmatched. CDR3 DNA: TGTGCCAGCAGTCCCCGGACAGGGATGGGGGCAACTAATGAAAAACTGTTTTTT. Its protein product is CASSPRTGMGATNEKLFF.

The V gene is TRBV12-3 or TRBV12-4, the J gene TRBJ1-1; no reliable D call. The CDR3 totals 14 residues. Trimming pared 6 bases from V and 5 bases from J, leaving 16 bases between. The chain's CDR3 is CASRVTGRRTEAFF. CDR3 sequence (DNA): TGTGCCAGCAGGGTTACGGGTAGACGAACTGAAGCTTTCTTT.

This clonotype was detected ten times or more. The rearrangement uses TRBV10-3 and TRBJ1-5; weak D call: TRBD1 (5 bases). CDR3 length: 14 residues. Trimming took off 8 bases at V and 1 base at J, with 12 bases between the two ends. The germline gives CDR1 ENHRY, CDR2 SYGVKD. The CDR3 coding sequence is TGTGCCATCGGGGGTGTTCCCAGCAATCAGCCCCAGCATTTT. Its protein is CAIGGVPSNQPQHF.

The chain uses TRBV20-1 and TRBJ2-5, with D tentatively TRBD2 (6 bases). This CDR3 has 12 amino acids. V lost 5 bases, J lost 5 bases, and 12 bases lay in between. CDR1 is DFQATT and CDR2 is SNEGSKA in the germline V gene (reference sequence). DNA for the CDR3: TGCAGTGCTCATCTAGCGCGGGAGACCCAGTACTTC. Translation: CSAHLARETQYF.

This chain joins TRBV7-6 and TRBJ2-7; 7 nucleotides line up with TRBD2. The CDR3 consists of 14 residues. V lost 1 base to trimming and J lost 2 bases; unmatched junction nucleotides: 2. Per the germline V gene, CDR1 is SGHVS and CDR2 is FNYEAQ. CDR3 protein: CASSLEGLTYEQYF. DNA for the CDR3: TGTGCCAGCAGCTTAGAGGGACTAACCTACGAGCAGTACTTC.

CDR3 sequence reads: CASSSTGGLQPQHF. CDR3 DNA sequence: TGTGCCAGCAGTTCGACAGGGGGCCTTCAGCCCCAGCATTTT. The V gene is TRBV28, the J gene TRBJ1-5, with 10 bases identical to TRBD1. Germline V gene data show CDR1 as MDHEN and CDR2 as SYDVKM. CDR3 length: 14 amino acids. After removal of 4 bases from V and 6 bases from J, the junction contained 3 bases not matched to a gene.

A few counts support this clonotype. CDR3 amino acids: CASILGGKANIQYF. Written as DNA, the CDR3 is TGTGCCAGCATCCTGGGGGGTAAGGCGAACATTCAGTACTTC. V is TRBV28 and J is TRBJ2-4; possibly TRBD2 for D (6 bases). The germline gives CDR1 MDHEN, CDR2 SYDVKM. V was clipped by 7 bases and J by 7 bases, with 17 bases between them. The CDR3 consists of 14 residues.

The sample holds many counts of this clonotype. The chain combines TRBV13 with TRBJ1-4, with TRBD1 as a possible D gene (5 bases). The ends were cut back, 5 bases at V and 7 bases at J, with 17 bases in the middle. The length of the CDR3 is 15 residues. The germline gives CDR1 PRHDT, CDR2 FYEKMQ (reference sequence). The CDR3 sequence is CASSRGYGTIEKLFF. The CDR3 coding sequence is TGTGCCAGCAGCCGAGGCTATGGGACGATTGAAAAACTGTTTTTT.

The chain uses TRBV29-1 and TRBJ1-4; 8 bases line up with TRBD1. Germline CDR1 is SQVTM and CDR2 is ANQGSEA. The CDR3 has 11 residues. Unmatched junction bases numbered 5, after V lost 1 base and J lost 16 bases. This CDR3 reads CSVEVGDRGFF. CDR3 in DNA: TGCAGCGTTGAAGTGGGAGACAGGGGGTTTTTT.

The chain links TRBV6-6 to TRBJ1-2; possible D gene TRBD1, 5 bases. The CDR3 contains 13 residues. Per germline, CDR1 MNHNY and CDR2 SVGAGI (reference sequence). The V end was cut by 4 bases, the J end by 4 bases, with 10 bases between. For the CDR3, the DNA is TGTGCCAGCAGTTCAGGGTTGTCCTATGGCTACACCTTC. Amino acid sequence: CASSSGLSYGYTF.

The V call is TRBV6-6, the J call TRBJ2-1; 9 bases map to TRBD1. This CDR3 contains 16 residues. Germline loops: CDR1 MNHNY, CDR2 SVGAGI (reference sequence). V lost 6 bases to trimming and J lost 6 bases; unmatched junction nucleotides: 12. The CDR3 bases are TGTGCCAGCAGCCTCAAGTTAGACAGGGGGGGCAATGAGCAGTTCTTC. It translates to CASSLKLDRGGNEQFF.